A selection of T cell receptor beta chains follows, all from one sample in a study of monozygotic twins with inflammatory bowel disease. No DNA is given; TCRdb re-called the 5' RACE reads and lists each CDR3 protein once. The repertoire shows roughly 200,000 distinct CDR3 sequences; the top ten hold approximately 1.6%. The sequenced material came from blood. The receptor source for this set is a human donor with ulcerative colitis or Crohn's disease, or a healthy co-twin of an affected twin (not recorded which). The CDR3 runs from the conserved cysteine through the conserved F or W. Fields, in order: V gene, J gene, CDR3 protein.

TRBV7-9	TRBJ2-7	CASSSRQGGYEQYF
TRBV5-1	TRBJ1-4	CASSDSGTANEKLFF
TRBV20-1	TRBJ2-1	CSAAHRGGSSYNEQFF
TRBV7-9	TRBJ1-1	CASSFGAGNQAFF
TRBV10-3	TRBJ1-1	CAISGQNTEAFF
TRBV2	TRBJ1-2	CASSSGLSMSYTF
TRBV11-3	TRBJ2-2	CASSKRTGELFF
TRBV7-9	TRBJ2-1	CASSPRGGDEQFF
TRBV12-3/TRBV12-4	TRBJ2-7	CASSLVQGAGEQYF
TRBV20-1	TRBJ2-1	CSAYLTGSGGAYNEQFF